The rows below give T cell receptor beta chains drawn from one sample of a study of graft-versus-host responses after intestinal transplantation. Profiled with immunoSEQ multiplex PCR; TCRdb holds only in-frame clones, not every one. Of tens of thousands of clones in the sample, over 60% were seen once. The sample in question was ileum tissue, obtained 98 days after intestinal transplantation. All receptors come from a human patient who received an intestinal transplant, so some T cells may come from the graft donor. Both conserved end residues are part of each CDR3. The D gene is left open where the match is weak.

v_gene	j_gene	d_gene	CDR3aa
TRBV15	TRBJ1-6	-	CATSREGGGRGSPLHF
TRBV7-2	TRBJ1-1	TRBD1	CASSSTPPNRGEAFF
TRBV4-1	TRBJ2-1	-	CASSYTVGEDEQFF
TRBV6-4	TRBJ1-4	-	CASRIRTATNEKLFF
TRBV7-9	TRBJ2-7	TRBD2	CASSARGGINYEQYF
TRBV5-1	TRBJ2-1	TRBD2	CASSSGTSGGHNEQFF
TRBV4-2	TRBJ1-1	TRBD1	CASSQDSPGGLNTEAFF
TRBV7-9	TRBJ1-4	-	CASSLLLNSNEKLFF
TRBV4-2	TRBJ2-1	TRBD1	CASSREQGGYNEQFF
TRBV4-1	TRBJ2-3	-	CASSQGGRPLTDTQYF
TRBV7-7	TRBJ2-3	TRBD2	CASSLGAGPATDTQYF
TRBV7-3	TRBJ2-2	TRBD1	CASSSAPGGNGELFF
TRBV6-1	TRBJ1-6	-	CASSAAGFHSPLHF
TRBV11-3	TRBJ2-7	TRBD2	CASSFSSGGIDEQYF
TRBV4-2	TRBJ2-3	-	CASSLPERLDTQYF